These T cell receptor beta chains were read from a single sample in a study of T-cell memory formation after mild COVID-19. TCRdb re-derived calls from the 5' RACE reads in MiXCR, one entry per CDR3 protein. Among approximately 250,000 distinct CDR3 sequences listed, roughly 16% were seen once. The specimen sequenced was PBMCs or a T cell subset sorted from them (not recorded which). These receptors were taken from a man aged 18 to 29 who had mild COVID-19 (a few samples of this study predate the infection). Cell type and time point are not known. Both conserved end residues are part of each CDR3. Each record gives: V gene, J gene, CDR3 protein.

TRBV5-5	TRBJ1-1	CASSLFADRGFAEAFF
TRBV12-3/TRBV12-4	TRBJ2-1	CASRPLSAGWDEQFF
TRBV18	TRBJ1-1	CASSRRQEYDTEAFF
TRBV9	TRBJ2-1	CASSVVTGLSEQFF
TRBV11-2	TRBJ2-1	CASSLLSMGELANEQFF
TRBV7-9	TRBJ1-1	CASSSRGGQGYTEAFF
TRBV5-1	TRBJ2-5	CASSLVGTGGRETQYF
TRBV9	TRBJ1-1	CASSKPGSTEAFF
TRBV10-3	TRBJ2-2	CAISDISGELFF
TRBV13	TRBJ1-3	CASSLRDRGEPTIYF
TRBV18	TRBJ1-1	CASSPAGYTEAFF
TRBV6-2/TRBV6-3	TRBJ2-1	CASSPTGYGQFF
TRBV7-3	TRBJ2-1	CASSLYGRGLDEQFF
TRBV29-1	TRBJ1-1	CSVVQLSDTEAFF
TRBV7-2	TRBJ2-5	CASSRTPTTQYF
TRBV12-3/TRBV12-4	TRBJ2-3	CASSLSSTDTQYF
TRBV27	TRBJ2-2	CASSLFRPANTGELFF
TRBV3-1	TRBJ1-2	CASSQDRTSYGYTF
TRBV5-1	TRBJ2-3	CASSPGGASTDTQYF
TRBV20-1	TRBJ2-7	CSPQSLLNEQYF
TRBV7-8	TRBJ2-2	CASSLGQVIGGELFF
TRBV7-2	TRBJ2-5	CASSLEPLGERETQYF
TRBV5-1	TRBJ1-2	CASSWGQSLGYTF
TRBV6-2/TRBV6-3	TRBJ1-5	CASRLDGNQPQHF
TRBV6-6	TRBJ1-1	CASSYSRARGADTEAFF
TRBV7-2	TRBJ1-4	CASSLEFGDEKLFF
TRBV6-5	TRBJ1-2	CASSLPRGRGYTF
TRBV5-4	TRBJ2-1	CASSDQFGPDNEQFF
TRBV20-1	TRBJ1-4	CSARDENRVELFF
TRBV21-1	TRBJ2-1	CASRAWSVVYNEQFF
TRBV9	TRBJ2-1	CASSVGGGAYNEQFF
TRBV12-3/TRBV12-4	TRBJ2-1	CASVNRVASYNEQFF
TRBV7-6	TRBJ2-3	CASSPLAVISSTDTQYF
TRBV5-1	TRBJ1-2	CASSFPGGTSYGYTF
TRBV14	TRBJ2-3	CASSPRRDGKDTQYF
TRBV6-5	TRBJ2-7	CASSVQGARNEQYF
TRBV6-5	TRBJ2-3	CASSYRGTGQGDTQYF
TRBV28	TRBJ2-7	CASSDVGQGYEQYF
TRBV20-1	TRBJ1-1	CSARDPGGADTEAFF
TRBV10-2	TRBJ1-5	CASSGGVGNQPQHF
TRBV18	TRBJ2-1	CASSPTAGQGYNEQFF
TRBV7-2	TRBJ2-7	CASSFNGGPYEQYF
TRBV4-1	TRBJ1-5	CASSQGWGARNQPQHF
TRBV4-1	TRBJ1-1	CASSPAGSQGTEAFF
TRBV11-2	TRBJ1-1	CASSTGTGKEAFF
TRBV5-1	TRBJ2-1	CASSLGGGFSEQFF
TRBV5-1	TRBJ2-5	CASSLTKETQYF
TRBV18	TRBJ1-4	CASSGDSAAEKLFF
TRBV5-5	TRBJ2-7	CASSSGTGHYEQYF
TRBV5-8	TRBJ1-6	CASSLVSYNYSPLHF
TRBV9	TRBJ2-3	CASSVQAYKGDTQYF
TRBV12-3/TRBV12-4	TRBJ1-1	CASSFSTPRNTEAFF
TRBV6-6	TRBJ1-1	CASSTRLGQGFLNTEAFF
TRBV7-8	TRBJ1-1	CASSMTDTMNTEAFF
TRBV29-1	TRBJ2-2	CSVEWRGAPTGELFF